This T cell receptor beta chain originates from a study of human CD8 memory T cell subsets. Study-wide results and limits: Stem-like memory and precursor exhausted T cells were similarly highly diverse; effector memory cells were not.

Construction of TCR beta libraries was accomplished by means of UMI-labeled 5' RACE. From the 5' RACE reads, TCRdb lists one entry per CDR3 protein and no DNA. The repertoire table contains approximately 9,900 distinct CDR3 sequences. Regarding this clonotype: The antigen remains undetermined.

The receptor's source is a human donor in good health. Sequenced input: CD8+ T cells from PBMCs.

The CDR3 loop reads CSARKHPDRPNYGYTF. The chain recombines TRBV20-1 with TRBJ1-2; the D gene TCRdb calls, TRBD1, cannot be checked with no DNA. Germline CDR1 is DFQATT and CDR2 is SNEGSKA (reference sequence). This CDR3 is built from 16 residues.